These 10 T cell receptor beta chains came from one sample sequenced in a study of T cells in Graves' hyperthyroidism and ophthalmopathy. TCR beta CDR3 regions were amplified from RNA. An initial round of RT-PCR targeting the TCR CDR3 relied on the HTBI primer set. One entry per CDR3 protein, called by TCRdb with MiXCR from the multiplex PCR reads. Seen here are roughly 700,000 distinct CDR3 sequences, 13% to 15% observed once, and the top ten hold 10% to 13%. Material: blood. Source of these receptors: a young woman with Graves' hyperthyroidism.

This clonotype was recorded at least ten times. The CDR3 here is CAWGAIQETQYF. The DNA of the CDR3 is TGTGCCTGGGGGGCTATACAAGAGACCCAGTACTTC. The chain recombines TRBV30 with TRBJ2-5, with D perhaps TRBD1 (5 bases). Germline V CDR1 and CDR2: GTSNPN, SVGIG (reference sequence). Trimming took off 5 bases at V and 2 bases at J, with 9 bases between the two ends. CDR3 size: 12 residues.

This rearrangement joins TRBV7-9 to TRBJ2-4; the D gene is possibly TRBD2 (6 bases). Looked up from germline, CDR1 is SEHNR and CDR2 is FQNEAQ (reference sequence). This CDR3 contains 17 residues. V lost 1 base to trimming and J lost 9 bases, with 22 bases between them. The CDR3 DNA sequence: TGTGCCAGCAGCTTAGGGGATAGTAGCGGACCCCCTCGCATTCAGTACTTC. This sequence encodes CASSLGDSSGPPRIQYF.

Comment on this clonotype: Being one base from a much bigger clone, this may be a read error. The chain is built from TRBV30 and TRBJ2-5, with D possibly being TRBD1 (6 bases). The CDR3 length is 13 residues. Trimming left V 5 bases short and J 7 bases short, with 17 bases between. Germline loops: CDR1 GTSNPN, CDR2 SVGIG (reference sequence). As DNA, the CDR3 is TGTGCCTGGGCCCCGGGACACTTAGGGACCCAGTACTTC. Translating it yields CAWAPGHLGTQYF. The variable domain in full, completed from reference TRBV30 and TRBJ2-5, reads SQTIHQWPATLVQPVGSPLSLECTVEGTSNPNLYWYRQAAGRGLQLLFYSVGIGQISSEVPQNLSASRPQDRQFILSSKKLLLSDSGFYLCAWAPGHLGTQYFGPGTRLLVL.

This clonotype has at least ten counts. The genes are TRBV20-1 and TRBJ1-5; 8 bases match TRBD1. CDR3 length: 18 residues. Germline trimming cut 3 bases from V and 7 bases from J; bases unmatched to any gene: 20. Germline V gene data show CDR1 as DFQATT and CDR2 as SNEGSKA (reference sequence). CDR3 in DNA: TGCAGTGCTAGTCCCCCTCGACAGGGGAGGTCAATTCTGCAGCCCCAGCATTTT. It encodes CSASPPRQGRSILQPQHF.

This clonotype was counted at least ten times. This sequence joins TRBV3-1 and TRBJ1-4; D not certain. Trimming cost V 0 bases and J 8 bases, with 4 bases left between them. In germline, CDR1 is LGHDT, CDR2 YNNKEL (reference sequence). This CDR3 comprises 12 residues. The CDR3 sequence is CASSQDLEKLFF. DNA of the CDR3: TGTGCCAGCAGCCAAGATTTGGAAAAACTGTTTTTT.

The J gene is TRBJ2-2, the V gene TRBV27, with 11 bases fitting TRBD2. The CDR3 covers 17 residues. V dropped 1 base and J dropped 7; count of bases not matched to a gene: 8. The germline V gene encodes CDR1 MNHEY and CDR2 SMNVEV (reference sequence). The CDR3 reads CASSLFSSGRLGGELFF. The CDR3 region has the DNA TGTGCCAGCAGTTTATTTTCTAGCGGGAGGTTAGGCGGGGAGCTGTTTTTT.

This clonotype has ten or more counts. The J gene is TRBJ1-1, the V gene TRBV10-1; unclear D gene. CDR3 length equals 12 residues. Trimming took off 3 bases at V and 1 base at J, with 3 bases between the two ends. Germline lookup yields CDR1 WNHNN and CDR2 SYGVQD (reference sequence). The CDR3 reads CASSDPNTEAFF. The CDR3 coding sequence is TGCGCCAGCAGTGACCCGAACACTGAAGCTTTCTTT.

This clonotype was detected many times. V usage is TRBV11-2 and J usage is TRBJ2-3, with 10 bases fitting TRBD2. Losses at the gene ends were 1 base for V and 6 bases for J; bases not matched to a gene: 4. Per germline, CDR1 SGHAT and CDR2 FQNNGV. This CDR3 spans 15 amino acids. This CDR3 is CASSLAASGSDTQYF. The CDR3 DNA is TGTGCCAGCAGCTTAGCCGCTAGCGGGAGTGATACGCAGTATTTT.

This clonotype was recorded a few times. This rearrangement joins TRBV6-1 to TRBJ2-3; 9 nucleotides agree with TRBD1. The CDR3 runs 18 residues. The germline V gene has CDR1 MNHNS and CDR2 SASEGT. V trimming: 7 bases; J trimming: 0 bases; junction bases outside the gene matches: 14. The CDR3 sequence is CASTQLRFGTGSTDTQYF. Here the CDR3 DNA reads TGTGCCAGCACCCAACTAAGGTTCGGGACAGGGAGCACAGATACGCAGTATTTT.

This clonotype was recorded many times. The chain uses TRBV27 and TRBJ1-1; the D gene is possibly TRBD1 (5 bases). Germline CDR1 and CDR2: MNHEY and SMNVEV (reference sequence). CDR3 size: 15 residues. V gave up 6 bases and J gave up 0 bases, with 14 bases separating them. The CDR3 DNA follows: TGTGCCAGCAGAGAATCGGGGCCAATGAACACTGAAGCTTTCTTT. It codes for CASRESGPMNTEAFF.